This T cell receptor beta chain was captured in a study of T-cell reconstitution after alpha-beta-depleted transplantation in children. This clonotype occurred many times. Its antigen is not identified. TCRbeta library construction was performed incorporating unique molecular identifiers. TCRdb re-derived calls from the PCR reads in MiXCR, one entry per CDR3 protein. In the table there are over 150,000 distinct CDR3 sequences, around 5.9% of which are singletons. Deletions cut 1 base from V and 7 bases from J, with 6 bases between. This CDR3 comprises 11 residues. Looked up from germline, CDR1 is SGHRS and CDR2 is YFSETQ. Study-level results: Roughly two months post-transplant, alpha-beta T cells reportedly originated from several hundred graft clones that had expanded. One year after transplant, T-cell counts and diversity came mostly from newly produced T cells.

The sample was PBMCs, taken before TCRalphabeta/CD19-depleted stem cell transplant. The clonotype comes from a girl less than two years old with combined immunodeficiency, due to receive a stem cell transplant. The chain uses TRBV5-1 and TRBJ2-7; no reliable D call. This CDR3 reads CASSLRSEQYF. Here the CDR3 DNA reads TGCGCCAGCAGCTTGAGGTCGGAGCAGTACTTC.